These T cell receptor beta chains were read from a single sample in a study of response to subunit inactivated influenza vaccine. From the RT-PCR reads, TCRdb called clonotypes with MiXCR, one entry per CDR3 protein. The table records roughly 550,000 distinct CDR3 sequences, roughly 23% of them present only once. These data are also associated with another study on T cells expressing NK-cell markers.

The starting material was CD4+ T cells sorted from PBMCs, obtained roughly 13 days after vaccination. These receptors originate from a man aged 50 or older who received an inactivated influenza vaccine. Both conserved end residues are part of each CDR3.

v_call	j_call	cdr3_aa
TRBV5-1	TRBJ1-2	CASSWGGTANYGYTF
TRBV5-1	TRBJ2-5	CASSLEGAGYQETQYF
TRBV5-1	TRBJ2-5	CASSPGTTQETQYF
TRBV3-1	TRBJ2-7	CASSPGQGSEQYF
TRBV7-2	TRBJ1-5	CASSLVGFGNQPQHF
TRBV18	TRBJ2-5	CASGLPLQETQYF
TRBV4-3	TRBJ2-7	CASSQETRGRDEQYF
TRBV27	TRBJ1-4	CASSLSTRQGAVEKLFF
TRBV7-9	TRBJ2-1	CASTSDQPYNEQFF
TRBV5-1	TRBJ1-2	CASSLVPPTNYGYTF
TRBV12-3/TRBV12-4	TRBJ2-7	CASSPVLLEQYF
TRBV30	TRBJ2-7	CAWGRGARYEQYF
TRBV29-1	TRBJ2-4	CSVGGRAKNIQYF
TRBV4-1	TRBJ2-1	CASSQEGPGSHYNEQFF
TRBV7-2	TRBJ2-6	CASSLPYTGANVLTF
TRBV2	TRBJ1-2	CASSVYSNYGYTF
TRBV12-3/TRBV12-4	TRBJ2-3	CASSWDRRATDTQYF